This T cell receptor (beta chain) appears in the sequencing data of a study of glioma-infiltrating T cells after dendritic cell vaccination. The method was immunoSEQ multiplex PCR; TCRdb's version includes in-frame clones alone and lacks a portion of them. The table lists roughly 100,000 clones, about 84% of them singletons. This TCR was recovered from a human donor with glioblastoma. This sample comprised blood, obtained before dendritic cell vaccination.

The CDR3 sequence is CASSLAGPQYF. The CDR3 nucleotides are TGTGCCAGCAGCTTAGCGGGCCCGCAGTATTTT. The genes are TRBV5-4 and TRBJ2-3; tentatively, D is TRBD2 (6 bases). Germline V gene sequence: CDR1 SGHNT, CDR2 YYREEE (reference sequence). The germline V and J ends were trimmed by 2 bases and 10 bases, with 8 bases remaining between them. There are 11 residues in the CDR3.